These 16 T cell receptor beta chains originate from one sample sequenced in a study of regulatory T cells in long-lasting Graves disease (dated by TCRdb to the early 2020s). The time point label, read with the paper, signifies: newly diagnosed GD, antithyroid drugs for less than 3 months. RNA was extracted from PBMCs in TRIzol for both TCR sequencing and RNA sequencing. The method was multiplex PCR. Sequencing relied on an Illumina HiSeq 4000. To build TCR beta libraries, CDR3 regions were amplified by Arm-PCR using iRepertoire HTBI primers. The public reads were reanalyzed by TCRdb: fastp trimming at Q25, MiXCR alignment, in-frame beta chains only. CDR3 protein duplicates are merged, each entry listing the most common genes and DNA. The sample includes under 450,000 distinct CDR3 sequences, with 10% to 15% observed a single time. The ten largest clones add up to under 20% of the sample. The same data also contributed to another study, on T cells in Graves' hyperthyroidism and ophthalmopathy.

Sequencing used peripheral blood mononuclear cells (PBMCs), obtained at new diagnosis, from a patient treated with antithyroid drugs. The source is a woman aged 18-29 years with Graves disease. Donor details come from another sample of the same person, matched by shared clones.

This clonotype was observed many times. The V call is TRBV3-1, the J call TRBJ1-2, with a possible D match to TRBD1 (5 bases). The germline V gene encodes CDR1 LGHDT and CDR2 YNNKEL (reference sequence). The CDR3 is made up of 12 amino acids. V lost 2 bases to trimming and J lost 7 bases, with 8 bases between them. CDR3 loop: CASSQTTGGYTF. The DNA for the CDR3 is TGTGCCAGCAGCCAAACAACAGGTGGCTACACCTTC.

This clonotype has at least ten counts. The CDR3, as DNA: TGTGCCAGCAGCCCGATAGGGGGCGATTACAATGAGCAGTTCTTC. Its protein is CASSPIGGDYNEQFF. The V call is TRBV7-2, the J call TRBJ2-1; 7 positions match TRBD1. Germline V lookup: CDR1 SGHTA, CDR2 FQGNSA. This CDR3 comprises 15 residues. The ends lost 5 bases at V and 4 bases at J; junction bases unmatched: 8. The variable domain in full, completed from reference TRBV7-2 and TRBJ2-1, reads GAGVSQSPSNKVTEKGKDVELRCDPISGHTALYWYRQSLGQGLEFLIYFQGNSAPDKSGLPSDRFSAERTGGSVSTLTIQRTQQEDSAVYLCASSPIGGDYNEQFFGPGTRLTVL.

At least ten counts were recorded for this clonotype. The chain uses TRBV2 and TRBJ2-5; 8 bases line up with TRBD2. The CDR3 loop spans 14 amino acids. Losses at the gene ends were 4 bases for V and 3 bases for J; bases not matched to a gene: 4. CDR1 and CDR2 from the germline V gene are SNHLY and FYNNEI. CDR3 loop: CASSVVSGKETQYF. The DNA of the CDR3 is TGTGCCAGCAGTGTAGTTAGCGGGAAAGAGACCCAGTACTTC.

There are a few counts of this clonotype. The chain joins TRBV7-6 to TRBJ1-4; D might be TRBD1 (5 bases). Germline CDR1 SGHVS, CDR2 FNYEAQ. V lost 2 bases to trimming and J lost 10 bases, with 26 bases between them. This CDR3 is 18 amino acids long. The CDR3 spells CASSLYDSDMASPGKLFF. CDR3 nucleotide sequence: TGTGCCAGCAGCTTATATGACAGCGACATGGCTTCCCCCGGAAAACTGTTTTTT.

This clonotype was counted ten times or more. The chain is built from TRBV2 and TRBJ2-5, with a tentative D call TRBD1 (6 bases). Between the trimmed V and J ends, which lost 3 bases and 2 bases, there was a span of 10 bases. The germline CDR1 and CDR2 sequences are SNHLY and FYNNEI. The CDR3 is made up of 14 amino acids. This CDR3 reads CASSEDSTQETQYF. The CDR3 DNA reads TGTGCCAGCAGTGAGGACAGCACTCAAGAGACCCAGTACTTC. Combining the CDR3 with reference TRBV2 and TRBJ2-5 gives the whole variable domain EPEVTQTPSHQVTQMGQEVILRCVPISNHLYFYWYRQILGQKVEFLVSFYNNEISEKSEIFDDQFSVERPDGSNFTLKIRSTKLEDSAMYFCASSEDSTQETQYFGPGTRLLVL.

This clonotype was counted ten times or more. The genes are TRBV10-1 and TRBJ1-1; D is undetermined. Germline CDR1 reads WNHNN; CDR2 reads SYGVQD (reference sequence). The CDR3 loop spans 13 amino acids. V gave up 3 bases and J gave up 10 bases, with 15 bases separating them. Here the CDR3 DNA reads TGCGCCAGCAGTGACGGTGAGGGAATACGAGCTTTCTTT. It is translated as CASSDGEGIRAFF.

The rearrangement joins TRBV7-6 to TRBJ2-1; tentative D call: TRBD1 (5 bases). The length of the CDR3 is 15 residues. CDR1 is SGHVS and CDR2 is FNYEAQ in the germline V gene. V shed 5 bases and J shed 0 bases, with 11 bases lying between them. The CDR3 sequence is CASSQTVLSYNEQFF. The DNA for the CDR3 is TGTGCCAGCAGCCAGACAGTCCTCTCCTACAATGAGCAGTTCTTC.

This clonotype came up many times. The chain recombines TRBV6-1 with TRBJ1-2, with 8 positions matching TRBD1. Per germline, CDR1 MNHNS and CDR2 SASEGT. J lost 8 bases, V lost 9 bases, and 5 bases had no gene match. The CDR3 runs to 11 residues. The CDR3 nucleotides read TGTGCCAGTCAGACAGGGGTCGGCTACACCTTC. Translated, it gives CASQTGVGYTF.

Many counts were recorded for this clonotype. V gene TRBV20-1 combines with J gene TRBJ1-2; D unresolved. Trimming cost V 6 bases and J 7 bases, with 12 bases left between them. This CDR3 has 11 residues. Looked up from germline, CDR1 is DFQATT and CDR2 is SNEGSKA (reference sequence). In DNA form, the CDR3 reads TGCAGTGCCCAGTCGAGTAGTGGCTACACCTTC. This codes for CSAQSSSGYTF.

The rearrangement links TRBV7-9 to TRBJ2-4, with a possible D match to TRBD1 (5 bases). The germline V gene has CDR1 SEHNR and CDR2 FQNEAQ (reference sequence). This CDR3 contains 15 residues. V lost 1 base and J lost 16, with 23 bases in between. CDR3 DNA: TGTGCCAGCAGCTTAGTATTGGGGCCGTGGGCCGTTTCTTACTTC. It yields the protein CASSLVLGPWAVSYF.

This chain links TRBV6-1 with TRBJ1-2, with TRBD1 matching 9 bases. V trimming: 2 bases; J trimming: 8 bases; junction bases outside the gene matches: 3. The CDR3 runs 13 residues. CDR1 is MNHNS, CDR2 SASEGT, per germline. CDR3 sequence: CASSERTGDGYTF. DNA of the CDR3: TGTGCCAGCAGTGAAAGGACAGGGGACGGCTACACCTTC.

In its sample, this clonotype was seen once. The rearrangement links TRBV6-1 to TRBJ2-1; D not certain. The CDR3 has 13 amino acids. Trimming took 0 bases from V and 10 from J, leaving 10 bases between them. The V gene's germline CDR1 is MNHNS and CDR2 SASEGT. CDR3 amino acids: CASSEAVESEQFF. DNA of the CDR3: TGTGCCAGCAGTGAAGCGGTGGAGTCCGAGCAGTTCTTC.

This clonotype was counted ten times or more. The chain is built from TRBV28 and TRBJ2-5, with unresolved D. CDR1 and CDR2 from the germline V gene are MDHEN and SYDVKM. With 1 base removed from V and 2 bases from J, the gap between germline ends came to 2 bases. The CDR3 runs 12 residues. This CDR3 reads CASSLLQETQYF. DNA for the CDR3: TGTGCCAGCAGTTTATTACAAGAGACCCAGTACTTC.

The chain has TRBV6-2 or TRBV6-3 and TRBJ1-1; a weak D match, TRBD1 (5 bases). CDR1 is MNHEY and CDR2 is SVGEGT in the germline V gene. The V end was cut by 0 bases, the J end by 3 bases, with 11 bases between. The CDR3 is 15 amino acids. The CDR3 nucleotides are TGTGCCAGCAGTTACTCGGGTGGGGGTTACACTGAAGCTTTCTTT. Translating gives CASSYSGGGYTEAFF.

There are many counts of this clonotype. The CDR3 DNA reads TGTGCCAGCAGCTTACCAGCGGCCCAAGAGACCCAGTACTTC. Amino acid sequence: CASSLPAAQETQYF. The chain couples TRBV13 to TRBJ2-5, with D possibly being TRBD2 (5 bases). Germline V gene lookup returns CDR1 PRHDT and CDR2 FYEKMQ (reference sequence). The CDR3 is 14 amino acids. V lost 2 bases to trimming and J lost 1 base, with 8 bases between them.

Ten or more counts support this clonotype. The chain combines TRBV5-6 with TRBJ1-1; a weak D match, TRBD1 (5 bases). Germline V CDR1 and CDR2: SGHDT, YYEEEE. V was clipped by 3 bases and J by 3 bases, with 6 bases between them. The CDR3 sequence is 12 residues long. CDR3 protein: CASSWDDTEAFF. As DNA, the CDR3 is TGTGCCAGCAGCTGGGACGACACTGAAGCTTTCTTT.